This TCR beta chain came from a study of shared clonotypes between healthy human individuals. Findings of the study overall: Non-shared clonotypes had lower generation probabilities than those shared by all four donors. Among four donors, about 5% of naive CD4 clonotypes were found in common. In having few donors, the study represented limited genetic and exposure-history diversity.

Naive CD8 cells lacked CD45RO, underwent positive selection for CCR7 and left out terminally differentiated effector memory CD45RA+ cells. For this clone: Its target is not known.

This CDR3 spans 14 amino acids. V lost 3 bases to trimming and J lost 5 bases, with 14 bases between them. Per germline, CDR1 MNHEY and CDR2 SMNVEV (reference sequence). Per the original data handling: ImmunoSEQ only sent back junction sequences with no quality scores, so filtering was done differently. Libraries were prepared by immunoSEQ multiplex PCR; TCRdb keeps only in-frame clonotypes and omits some of them. That table gives V, J and clone size, and the DNA gave D and trimming. Among around 1.9 million clones listed, 93% were seen once. This clonotype originated in a man between 18 and 35 years old in good health. Some clones in this sample may be carry-over from other donors' samples. This rearrangement joins TRBV27 to TRBJ2-7; D might be TRBD1 (5 bases). The material sequenced was naive CD8+ T cells from PBMCs. CDR3: CASSFVGALNEQYF. DNA of the CDR3: TGTGCCAGCAGTTTCGTTGGGGCCTTGAACGAGCAGTACTTC.